This T cell receptor beta chain came from a study of CD8+ T cells in alopecia areata. Specified treatment: oral pan-JAK inhibitor, 5-10 mg twice daily. Sequencing templates came from extracted RNA that was reverse transcribed into cDNA. Libraries were prepared by immunoSEQ multiplex PCR; TCRdb keeps only in-frame clonotypes and omits some of them. The sample lists approximately 170,000 clones, approximately 62% occurring once. This CDR3 spans 12 amino acids. Trimming pared 2 bases from V and 8 bases from J, leaving 7 bases between. CDR1 and CDR2 (germline): MNHEY, SVGAGI. The source material was CD4+ T cells sorted from blood, sampled at week 24, from a patient treated with tofacitinib. This receptor was identified in a human donor with alopecia areata. This sequence joins TRBV6-5 and TRBJ1-5; D perhaps matches TRBD1 (5 bases). CDR3 residues: CASSYGGEPQHF. The CDR3 bases are TGTGCCAGCAGTTACGGGGGGGAGCCCCAGCATTTT.